The clone carrying this TCR beta chain showed up many times. The V gene end was trimmed by 5 bases and the J gene end by 5 bases; junction bases not matched to a gene: 8. The CDR3 totals 14 residues. The germline gives CDR1 LNHDA, CDR2 SQIVND (reference sequence). These data come from a study of T cells in Graves' hyperthyroidism and ophthalmopathy. Not enrolled were patients with uncontrolled infection, other autoimmune disease, pregnancy or lactation. There were TCR beta CDR3 regions amplified from RNA transcripts. Carried out on the TCR CDR3, a first-round RT-PCR used the HTBI primer set. One entry per CDR3 protein, called by TCRdb with MiXCR from the multiplex PCR reads. The sample lists some 500,000 distinct CDR3 sequences, roughly a quarter seen once, with about 11% in the top ten.

The sequenced material came from blood. This clonotype was sampled from a woman in her twenties or thirties with Graves' ophthalmopathy. The chain recombines TRBV19 with TRBJ2-7; 8 bases are shared with TRBD1. CDR3 residues: CASSPRTGRHEQYF. In DNA form, the CDR3 reads TGTGCCAGTAGTCCCCGGACAGGGAGGCACGAGCAGTACTTC. Full variable domain (missing parts from reference TRBV19 and TRBJ2-7): DGGITQSPKYLFRKEGQNVTLSCEQNLNHDAMYWYRQDPGQGLRLIYYSQIVNDFQKGDIAEGYSVSREKKESFPLTVTSAQKNPTAFYLCASSPRTGRHEQYFGPGTRLTVT.